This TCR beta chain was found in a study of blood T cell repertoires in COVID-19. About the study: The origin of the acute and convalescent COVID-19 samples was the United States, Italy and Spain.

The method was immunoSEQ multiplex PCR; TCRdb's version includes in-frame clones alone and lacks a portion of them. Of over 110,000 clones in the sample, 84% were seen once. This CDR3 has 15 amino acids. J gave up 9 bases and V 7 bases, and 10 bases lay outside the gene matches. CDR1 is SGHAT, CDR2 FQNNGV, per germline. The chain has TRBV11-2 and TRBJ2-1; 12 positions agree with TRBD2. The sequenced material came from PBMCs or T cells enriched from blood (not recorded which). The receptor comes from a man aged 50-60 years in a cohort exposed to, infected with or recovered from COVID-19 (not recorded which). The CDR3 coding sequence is TGTGCCAGCACCTCCCTAGCGGGGGGGCCGGGTGAGCAGTTCTTC. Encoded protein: CASTSLAGGPGEQFF.